The 31 T cell receptor beta chains reported below all come from one sample, sequenced in a study of metastatic and nonmetastatic thyroid tumors. Ahead of thyroid surgery, no patient had received treatment of any kind. TCRdb re-called the PCR reads via MiXCR. Of 15,000 or so clones in the sample, approximately 30% were seen once. Input material: tumor tissue. The receptors derive from a male donor with papillary thyroid cancer or a benign thyroid nodule (not recorded which). Some clones in this sample may be carry-over from other donors' samples.

This chain connects TRBV6-1 to TRBJ2-1; tentative D call: TRBD2 (6 bases). CDR3 length equals 14 residues. The germline gives CDR1 MNHNS, CDR2 SASEGT. V gave up 0 bases and J gave up 3 bases, with 6 bases separating them. The CDR3 here is CASSEAGGYNEQFF. DNA of the CDR3: TGTGCCAGCAGTGAAGCGGGAGGCTACAATGAGCAGTTCTTC.

By share of the sample, this clone is medium-sized. The chain carries TRBV20-1 and TRBJ2-7; 14 nucleotides match TRBD2. Germline CDR1 DFQATT, CDR2 SNEGSKA (reference sequence). Trimming took 3 bases from V and 1 from J; bases not matched to a gene: 14. This CDR3 comprises 19 residues. The DNA of the CDR3 is TGCAGTGCTAGTAAACCGGGACTAGCGGGAGAAAGTATATCCTACGAGCAGTACTTC. Translated, it gives CSASKPGLAGESISYEQYF.

The V and J genes are TRBV6-2 or TRBV6-3 and TRBJ1-1, with D tentatively TRBD1 (6 bases). Trimming removed 5 bases at V and 0 bases at J, with 10 bases between. Per germline, CDR1 MNHEY and CDR2 SVGEGT. The CDR3 covers 14 residues. The CDR3 DNA is TGTGCCAGCAGTGGTCGGACAGTGAACACTGAAGCTTTCTTT. Translated, it gives CASSGRTVNTEAFF.

The chain uses TRBV9 and TRBJ2-2; D gene unclear. The V gene's germline CDR1 is SGDLS and CDR2 YYNGEE. This CDR3 has 15 residues. The ends were cut back, 0 bases at V and 6 bases at J, with 12 bases in the middle. The CDR3, as DNA: TGTGCCAGCAGCGTAGGTATAGGATTCGCCGGGGAGCTGTTTTTT. Translated: CASSVGIGFAGELFF.

Many counts were recorded for this clone. The V and J genes are TRBV9 and TRBJ2-3; TRBD1 matches 10 bases. From germline, CDR1 is SGDLS and CDR2 YYNGEE. V was pared by 0 bases and J by 4 bases, with 14 bases of the junction left unmatched. This CDR3 has 19 residues. Here the CDR3 DNA reads TGTGCCAGCAGCGTAGCGATATTATCCGGGACAGGGGCTCCAGATACGCAGTATTTT. Its translation: CASSVAILSGTGAPDTQYF.

This clone was seen only a few times. A much larger clone is a single base away; this may be a read error. The chain links TRBV7-8 to TRBJ1-4; 7 bases fit TRBD1. This CDR3 is 14 amino acids long. In germline, CDR1 is SGHVS, CDR2 FQNEAQ. V lost 7 bases to trimming and J lost 4 bases; unmatched junction nucleotides: 6. The CDR3 protein is CASNHQGVNEKLFF. The DNA of the CDR3 is TGTGCCAGCAACCACCAGGGGGTTAATGAAAAACTGTTTTTT.

This clone was counted ten times or more. The chain combines TRBV2 with TRBJ1-1; D remains ambiguous. The V gene's germline CDR1 is SNHLY and CDR2 FYNNEI. Trimming pared 8 bases from V and 3 bases from J, leaving 10 bases between. This CDR3 is built from 12 residues. In DNA form, the CDR3 reads TGTGCCAGCTCTCCTTGGGACACTGAAGCTTTCTTT. Amino acid sequence: CASSPWDTEAFF.

This clone was recorded many times. Other DNA sequences in the sample encode the same CDR3. The V call is TRBV5-1, the J call TRBJ2-3; D call uncertain. Germline V gene lookup returns CDR1 SGHRS and CDR2 YFSETQ. The CDR3 spans 15 residues. V lost 5 bases and J 0 bases, leaving 13 bases between the germline ends. CDR3 nucleotide sequence: TGCGCCAGCAGATCATTGAGTATTAGCACAGATACGCAGTATTTT. It translates to CASRSLSISTDTQYF.

This clone showed up just once. The chain has TRBV5-1 and TRBJ1-2; D might be TRBD1 (5 bases). V was shortened by 1 base and J by 6 bases, with 16 bases between the two germline ends. This CDR3 is 15 amino acids long. Germline V lookup: CDR1 SGHRS, CDR2 YFSETQ. The CDR3 DNA sequence: TGCGCCAGCAGCTTGTTAGGGAGGGGAAACGATGGCTACACCTTC. Protein sequence: CASSLLGRGNDGYTF. Full variable domain (remainder filled in from reference TRBV5-1 and TRBJ1-2): KAGVTQTPRYLIKTRGQQVTLSCSPISGHRSVSWYQQTPGQGLQFLFEYFSETQRNKGNFPGRFSGRQFSNSRSEMNVSTLELGDSALYLCASSLLGRGNDGYTFGSGTRLTVV.

The chain has TRBV20-1 and TRBJ2-3; TRBD2 matches 7 bases. Per the germline V gene, CDR1 is DFQATT and CDR2 is SNEGSKA (reference sequence). The CDR3 covers 15 residues. V shed 5 bases and J 1 base; nucleotides not matched to a gene: 9. CDR3 sequence reads: CSALPGTIGTDTQYF. In DNA form, the CDR3 reads TGCAGTGCTCTTCCCGGGACTATCGGCACAGATACGCAGTATTTT.

This chain connects TRBV4-3 to TRBJ2-7; D remains unclear. From germline, CDR1 is LGHNA and CDR2 YSLEER. The CDR3 has 15 residues. The V gene lost 1 base and the J gene lost 5 bases, with 15 bases spanning the gap. CDR3 nucleotides: TGCGCCAGCAGCCAAGGCCCTAGATTTCGGAACGAGCAGTACTTC. Translation: CASSQGPRFRNEQYF.

The genes are TRBV20-1 and TRBJ1-1; D gene unclear. V lost 0 bases to trimming and J lost 1 base, with 6 bases between them. The CDR3 has 13 residues. Per germline, CDR1 DFQATT and CDR2 SNEGSKA (reference sequence). The DNA for the CDR3 is TGCAGTGCTAGAGATAATAGGAACACTGAAGCTTTCTTT. Protein product: CSARDNRNTEAFF.

The table lists this clone with many counts. A much larger clone lies a single base off, so this may be a read error. This chain links TRBV20-1 with TRBJ1-1; a possible D gene is TRBD1 (5 bases). Germline V lookup: CDR1 DFQATT, CDR2 SNEGSKA (reference sequence). V was pared by 3 bases and J by 5 bases, with 16 bases between. The CDR3 is made up of 14 amino acids. CDR3 loop: CSARTPGVGTEAFF. The DNA of the CDR3 is TGCAGTGCTAGGACCCCGGGGGTGGGTACTGAAGCTTTCTTT.

The chain is built from TRBV25-1 and TRBJ1-1; D may be TRBD1 (6 bases). The CDR3 consists of 14 residues. From germline, CDR1 is MGHDK and CDR2 SYGVNS. Trimming stripped 8 bases from V and 4 bases from J, with 17 bases between. The CDR3 nucleotides are TGTGCCAGCTGTAACAGGGTAGAGTCCACTGAAGCTTTCTTT. This sequence encodes CASCNRVESTEAFF.

Comment on this clone: At one end the junction does not follow the germline gene, possibly because of a read error. The chain uses TRBV18 and TRBJ1-4, with a tentative D call TRBD1 (5 bases). The CDR3 is made up of 16 amino acids. In germline, CDR1 is KGHSH, CDR2 LQKENI. CDR3 DNA sequence: TGTGCCAGCTCATCAGGACGGGGGGTTTCTAAAGAAAAACTGTGTTTT. Translation: CASSSGRGVSKEKLCF.

This clone was detected only a few times. J is TRBJ1-1 and V is TRBV6-4; D is perhaps TRBD1 (5 bases). The V gene lost 5 bases and the J gene lost 1 base, with 8 bases spanning the gap. There are 13 residues in the CDR3. The germline V gene has CDR1 MRHNA and CDR2 SNTAGT. The CDR3 is CASSRTQNTEAFF. The CDR3 DNA sequence: TGTGCCAGCAGTCGGACACAGAACACTGAAGCTTTCTTT.

This chain uses TRBV18 with TRBJ1-1; weak D call: TRBD1 (5 bases). Germline lookup yields CDR1 KGHSH and CDR2 LQKENI. Trimming shortened V by 2 bases and J by 5 bases, and 12 bases separated the two germline ends. This CDR3 region has 14 residues. CDR3 sequence: CASSPGAVITEAFF. The CDR3 nucleotides read TGTGCCAGCTCACCAGGGGCAGTAATTACTGAAGCTTTCTTT.

Concerning this clone: An end of the junction does not agree with germline; a read error may underlie this. The genes are TRBV28 and TRBJ2-5; TRBD1 matches at 8 bases. The CDR3 covers 16 residues. Looked up from germline, CDR1 is MDHEN and CDR2 is SYDVKM. This CDR3 reads CTRSRTRDRFDGTQYF. CDR3 bases: TGTACCAGAAGCAGGACCCGGGACAGGTTCGATGGGACCCAGTACTTC.

Ten or more counts support this clone. This sequence joins TRBV18 and TRBJ2-7; a weak D match, TRBD1 (6 bases). V lost 5 bases and J lost 5, with 10 bases in between. The germline CDR1 and CDR2 sequences are KGHSH and LQKENI. The CDR3 has 12 residues. The CDR3 sequence is CASSTSGDEQYF. The CDR3 bases are TGTGCCAGCTCAACATCAGGGGACGAGCAGTACTTC.

This clone was recorded many times. The J gene is TRBJ1-3, the V gene TRBV5-6, with a tentative D call TRBD1 (6 bases). Trimming left V 7 bases short and J 1 base short, with 27 bases between. The CDR3 loop spans 19 amino acids. CDR1 and CDR2 from the germline V gene are SGHDT and YYEEEE. In DNA, the CDR3 is TGTGCCAGCTCTCCTCTCCCGGCATGGACAGCCCTATCTGGAAACACCATATATTTT. Encoded protein: CASSPLPAWTALSGNTIYF.

This clone has at least ten counts. The chain carries TRBV11-1 and TRBJ2-3, with 9 bases lining up with TRBD2. Germline V gene sequence: CDR1 SGHAT, CDR2 FQDESV (reference sequence). The CDR3 is made up of 17 amino acids. Trimming cost V 0 bases and J 4 bases; bases outside gene matches: 8. The CDR3 sequence: CASSLALSGTSSDTQYF. The CDR3 DNA is TGTGCCAGCAGCTTAGCTCTCTCCGGGACTAGCTCAGATACGCAGTATTTT. The full variable domain, its missing parts supplied by reference TRBV11-1 and TRBJ2-3, is EAEVAQSPRYKITEKSQAVAFWCDPISGHATLYWYRQILGQGPELLVQFQDESVVDDSQLPKDRFSAERLKGVDSTLKIQPAELGDSAMYLCASSLALSGTSSDTQYFGPGTRLTVL.

This clone was recorded many times. The rearrangement links TRBV28 to TRBJ2-6, with no clear D. The CDR3 runs to 13 residues. The ends were cut back, 8 bases at V and 2 bases at J, with 7 bases in the middle. Germline V gene data show CDR1 as MDHEN and CDR2 as SYDVKM. The CDR3 spells CASLSTGANVLTF. CDR3 DNA: TGTGCCAGCCTAAGTACTGGGGCCAACGTCCTGACTTTC. Using reference TRBV28 and TRBJ2-6 for the parts outside the CDR3, the full variable domain is DVKVTQSSRYLVKRTGEKVFLECVQDMDHENMFWYRQDPGLGLRLIYFSYDVKMKEKGDIPEGYSVSREKKERFSLILESASTNQTSMYLCASLSTGANVLTFGAGSRLTVL.

The CDR3 DNA reads as TGTGCCAGCAGCCAAGGTGTTGGAGGGCTTAGTGAGCAGTACTTC. Its protein product is CASSQGVGGLSEQYF. J is TRBJ2-7 and V is TRBV3-1, with D possibly matching TRBD2 (6 bases). CDR3 length: 15 residues. V was shortened by 1 base and J by 7 bases, with 17 bases between the two germline ends. CDR1 LGHDT and CDR2 YNNKEL come from the germline V gene (reference sequence).

This clone was seen repeatedly, ten times or more. The rearrangement links TRBV9 to TRBJ2-5, with a possible D match to TRBD2 (7 bases). The ends were cut back, 0 bases at V and 2 bases at J, with 11 bases in the middle. CDR1 SGDLS and CDR2 YYNGEE come from the germline V gene. This CDR3 region has 15 residues. Written as DNA, the CDR3 is TGTGCCAGCAGCGTAGCGGGGGGCCCTCAAGAGACCCAGTACTTC. It specifies CASSVAGGPQETQYF.

This clone has a handful of counts. The V call is TRBV5-1, the J call TRBJ2-7; 10 bases fit TRBD2. The J segment lost 2 bases and the V segment lost 2 bases, leaving 1 base of the junction unmatched. CDR3 size: 14 residues. Germline-derived CDR1 and CDR2 are SGHRS and YFSETQ. CDR3 in amino acids: CASSFGLAAYEQYF. CDR3 nucleotide sequence: TGCGCCAGCAGCTTTGGACTAGCGGCCTACGAGCAGTACTTC.

Relative to its sample, this clone is medium-sized (0.01 to 0.1%). This rearrangement joins TRBV27 to TRBJ2-3; the D gene is possibly TRBD2 (6 bases). Germline CDR1 reads MNHEY; CDR2 reads SMNVEV (reference sequence). This CDR3 comprises 16 residues. With 5 bases removed from V and 3 bases from J, the gap between germline ends came to 18 bases. The CDR3 DNA sequence: TGTGCCAGCAGTCCTCGGGACTCGATAATTACAGATACGCAGTATTTT. Its protein product is CASSPRDSIITDTQYF.

This chain connects TRBV14 to TRBJ1-3; D may be TRBD1 (5 bases). The CDR3 totals 13 residues. V was pared by 4 bases and J by 4 bases, with 8 bases between. Germline assignment: CDR1 SGHDN and CDR2 FVKESK. CDR3 nucleotides: TGTGCCAGCAGCCCGGGACGAGGAAACACCATATATTTT. It codes for CASSPGRGNTIYF.

This clone was seen many times. The CDR3 region is CASSPRLLGTDTQYF. In DNA form, the CDR3 reads TGTGCCAGCTCACCAAGGCTATTGGGAACAGATACGCAGTATTTT. This chain connects TRBV18 to TRBJ2-3; D uncertain. V dropped 2 bases and J dropped 3 bases, with 12 bases sitting between them. The CDR3 contains 15 residues. The germline gives CDR1 KGHSH, CDR2 LQKENI.

This clone appeared many times. The chain combines TRBV30 with TRBJ2-1; a possible D gene is TRBD2 (7 bases). The CDR3 covers 12 residues. The germline V gene has CDR1 GTSNPN and CDR2 SVGIG (reference sequence). The ends were cut back, 8 bases at V and 4 bases at J, with 12 bases in the middle. The DNA for the CDR3 is TGTGCCGGGGGGGGCCTTTACAATGAGCAGTTCTTC. Translating it yields CAGGGLYNEQFF. The full variable domain, its missing parts supplied by reference TRBV30 and TRBJ2-1, is SQTIHQWPATLVQPVGSPLSLECTVEGTSNPNLYWYRQAAGRGLQLLFYSVGIGQISSEVPQNLSASRPQDRQFILSSKKLLLSDSGFYLCAGGGLYNEQFFGPGTRLTVL.

The chain uses TRBV18 and TRBJ2-7, with D possibly matching TRBD2 (7 bases). The germline V and J ends were trimmed by 8 bases and 7 bases, with 21 bases remaining between them. CDR3 length: 14 residues. The germline V gene encodes CDR1 KGHSH and CDR2 LQKENI. The DNA of the CDR3 is TGTGCCAGCACCCCGAGGGGGGGTGAGGCTGAGCAGTACTTC. Translated, it gives CASTPRGGEAEQYF.

This clone has ten or more counts. This sequence joins TRBV9 and TRBJ1-3; possibly TRBD1 for D (5 bases). V dropped 0 bases and J dropped 0 bases, with 7 bases sitting between them. The CDR3 contains 15 residues. The germline V gene has CDR1 SGDLS and CDR2 YYNGEE. CDR3 loop: CASSVERGSGNTIYF. The CDR3, as DNA: TGTGCCAGCAGCGTAGAGAGGGGCTCTGGAAACACCATATATTTT.